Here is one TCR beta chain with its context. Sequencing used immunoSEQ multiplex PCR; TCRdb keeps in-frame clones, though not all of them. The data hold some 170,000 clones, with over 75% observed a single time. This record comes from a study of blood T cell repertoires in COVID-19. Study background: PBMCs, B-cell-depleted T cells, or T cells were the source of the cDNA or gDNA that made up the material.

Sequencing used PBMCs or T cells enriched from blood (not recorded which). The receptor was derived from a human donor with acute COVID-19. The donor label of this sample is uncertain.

The chain's CDR3 is CASSPRTVGNQPQHF. CDR3 in DNA: TGTGCCAGCAGCCCACGGACAGTTGGGAATCAGCCCCAGCATTTT. This chain links TRBV7-2 with TRBJ1-5, with TRBD1 as a possible D gene (6 bases). The CDR3 totals 15 residues. Germline V gene lookup returns CDR1 SGHTA and CDR2 FQGNSA. Trimming stripped 5 bases from V and 4 bases from J, with 15 bases between. Drawing the rest from reference TRBV7-2 and TRBJ1-5, the complete variable domain is GAGVSQSPSNKVTEKGKDVELRCDPISGHTALYWYRQSLGQGLEFLIYFQGNSAPDKSGLPSDRFSAERTGGSVSTLTIQRTQQEDSAVYLCASSPRTVGNQPQHFGDGTRLSIL.